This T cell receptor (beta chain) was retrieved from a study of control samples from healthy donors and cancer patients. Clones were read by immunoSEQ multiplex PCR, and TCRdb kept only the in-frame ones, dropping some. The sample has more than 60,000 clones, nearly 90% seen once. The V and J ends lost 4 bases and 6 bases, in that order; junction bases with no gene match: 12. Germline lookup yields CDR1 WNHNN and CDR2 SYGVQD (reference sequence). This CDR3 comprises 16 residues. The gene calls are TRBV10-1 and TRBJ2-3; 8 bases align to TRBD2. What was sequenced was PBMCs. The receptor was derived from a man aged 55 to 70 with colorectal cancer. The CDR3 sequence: CASSAPGLGSRDTQYF. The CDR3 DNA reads TGCGCCAGCAGTGCCCCGGGACTAGGGTCTCGGGATACGCAGTATTTT.